The table lists the clone carrying this T cell receptor (beta chain) with a few counts. Its target is unknown. What was sequenced were expressed TCRB transcripts, since all of the isolated RNA had been reverse transcribed. Repertoires were generated with immunoSEQ multiplex PCR, while TCRdb's copy carries only in-frame clones and drops some. The data hold about 26,000 clones, with roughly 45% observed a single time. The source of the sample is a study of beta chain features in type 1 diabetes. Trimming shortened V by 0 bases and J by 4 bases, and 9 bases separated the two germline ends. The CDR3 runs to 13 residues. Per the germline V gene, CDR1 is GTSNPN and CDR2 is SVGIG (reference sequence). Study observations and caveats: There was a moderate but significant shortening of TCRB CDR3s in all four CD4+ subsets of Type 1 diabetes patients.

Sequencing was carried out using stem cell memory CD4+ T cells from blood. The chain links TRBV30 to TRBJ2-5; possibly TRBD1 for D (6 bases). The sequence came from a man under 40 with type 1 diabetes. Here the CDR3 reads CAWSVGGRETQYF. The CDR3 DNA follows: TGTGCCTGGAGTGTAGGGGGTAGAGAGACCCAGTACTTC.